The rows below give T cell receptor beta chains drawn from one sample of a study of control samples from healthy donors and cancer patients. This table comes from immunoSEQ multiplex PCR, and its TCRdb copy is limited to in-frame clones, with some not included. The sample has under 200,000 clones; approximately 86% are singletons. Material: blood. These receptor sequences come from a woman aged 25 to 39 in good health. The conserved cysteine and the conserved F or W are not part of the CDR3 here. Each record gives: CDR3 protein, V gene, J gene.

SARDVVGETQY	TRBV29-1	TRBJ2-5
ASSLESGTKGYT	TRBV5-1	TRBJ1-2
ATSRDATNYGYT	TRBV15	TRBJ1-2
SARQGYGYT	TRBV20-1	TRBJ1-2
ASSLGTHGYT	TRBV11-2	TRBJ1-2
ASSRLSGSGGTDTQY	TRBV18	TRBJ2-3
ASSQDGQGNEKLF	TRBV4-1	TRBJ1-4
ASREFPWGNNSPLH	TRBV6-6	TRBJ1-6
ASSVGQGLAEQY	TRBV9	TRBJ2-7
ASSHRDSSPTGELF	TRBV5-1	TRBJ2-2
ASSLVVGRMNTEAF	TRBV7-9	TRBJ1-1
ASSLQREGLKLEQY	TRBV7-2	TRBJ2-7
SVPEGPGANVLT	TRBV29-1	TRBJ2-6
ASSPSGTFRMRGTGELF	TRBV11-2	TRBJ2-2
ASTQQGGRDAF	TRBV5-1	TRBJ1-1
ASSSAGTYEQY	TRBV6-5	TRBJ2-7
ASSFHSQSSGNTIY	TRBV6-7	TRBJ1-3
ASSLEGTQY	TRBV5-1	TRBJ2-5
ASRRTGSGEQF	TRBV6-5	TRBJ2-1
ASSVMTGSNSPLH	TRBV14	TRBJ1-6
ASTNNPGTGGRRSPLH	TRBV13	TRBJ1-6
ASSSLGSGNTGELF	TRBV5-1	TRBJ2-2
ASVQGSGNQPQH	TRBV2	TRBJ1-5
ASTPGRVGEQY	TRBV3-1/TRBV3-2	TRBJ2-7
ASRPGQGSTGELF	TRBV6-5	TRBJ2-2
ASRTGRGQPQH	TRBV19	TRBJ1-5
ATSDLYSSYGYT	TRBV24-1	TRBJ1-2
ASRQTTGGTEAF	TRBV4-1	TRBJ1-1
ASSLEHGEDTQY	TRBV5-1	TRBJ2-3
ASSPETGGESGYT	TRBV6-4	TRBJ1-2
AWSAYMQNYEQY	TRBV30	TRBJ2-7
ASSSGLSSYNEQF	TRBV28	TRBJ2-1
ASSPRGDSSYEQY	TRBV11-3	TRBJ2-7